These 10 T cell receptor beta chains share one sample of origin, sequenced in a study of OX40 agonist ivuxolimab in advanced cancers. TCRdb's copy holds only in-frame clones and misses some; the assay was immunoSEQ multiplex PCR. The sample records 30,000 to 45,000 clones, roughly 80% being singletons. Specimen: CD4+ or CD8+ T cells sorted from blood, collected in a trial of the OX40 agonist ivuxolimab. The receptors shown here come from an adult with an advanced solid tumor such as melanoma, head and neck, liver or kidney cancer.

The V call is TRBV25-1, the J call TRBJ1-1; 7 bases line up with TRBD1. Germline CDR1 is MGHDK and CDR2 is SYGVNS. There are 14 residues in the CDR3. J lost 1 base, V lost 5 bases, and 4 bases had no gene match. The CDR3 reads CASSYTGANTEAFF. DNA of the CDR3: TGTGCCAGCAGTTATACAGGGGCGAACACTGAAGCTTTCTTT.

The chain carries TRBV28 and TRBJ2-7, with TRBD2 matching 14 bases. The CDR3 runs to 15 residues. J lost 1 base, V lost 8 bases, and 4 bases had no gene match. Germline assignment: CDR1 MDHEN and CDR2 SYDVKM. CDR3 region: CASLTSGRESYEQYF. CDR3 bases: TGTGCCAGCTTGACTAGCGGGAGGGAGTCCTACGAGCAGTACTTC.

This chain uses TRBV4-3 with TRBJ1-5, with D maybe TRBD1 (6 bases). The CDR3 covers 14 residues. V was shortened by 1 base and J by 7 bases, with 11 bases between the two germline ends. Germline CDR1 LGHNA, CDR2 YSLEER. The CDR3 protein is CASSQVRGGQPQHF. The CDR3 coding sequence is TGCGCCAGCAGCCAAGTCAGGGGTGGGCAGCCCCAGCATTTT.

CDR3 loop: CASRSGGFEELFF. As DNA, the CDR3 is TGTGCCAGCAGATCAGGGGGGTTTGAGGAGCTGTTTTTT. This chain uses TRBV28 with TRBJ2-2; TRBD1 might be the D (7 bases). Trimming removed 6 bases from V and 10 bases from J, with 15 bases in between. Per the germline V gene, CDR1 is MDHEN and CDR2 is SYDVKM. This CDR3 has 13 amino acids.

The chain combines TRBV6-1 with TRBJ2-3; perhaps TRBD2 as D (6 bases). CDR3 size: 14 residues. Germline V gives CDR1 MNHNS, CDR2 SASEGT. V was pared by 6 bases and J by 4 bases, with 14 bases between. The CDR3: CASSPRRDPDTQYF. CDR3 sequence (DNA): TGTGCCAGCAGCCCCCGGCGGGACCCAGATACGCAGTATTTT.

Judged by abundance, this clone is medium-sized (0.01 to 0.1%). This chain uses TRBV2 with TRBJ1-3; D ambiguous. The germline CDR1 and CDR2 sequences are SNHLY and FYNNEI. The CDR3 is 11 amino acids. Between the trimmed V and J ends, which lost 9 bases and 4 bases, there was a span of 7 bases. CDR3 nucleotide sequence: TGTGCCAGAAACGTGGGAAACACCATATATTTT. Translation: CARNVGNTIYF. The full variable domain, completed using reference TRBV2 and TRBJ1-3, is EPEVTQTPSHQVTQMGQEVILRCVPISNHLYFYWYRQILGQKVEFLVSFYNNEISEKSEIFDDQFSVERPDGSNFTLKIRSTKLEDSAMYFCARNVGNTIYFGEGSWLTVV.

Only one count was recorded for this clone. This sequence joins TRBV19 and TRBJ2-3, with D perhaps matching TRBD2 (5 bases). This CDR3 is built from 16 residues. V was trimmed by 5 bases and J by 2 bases, leaving 17 bases between them. CDR1 and CDR2 from the germline V gene are LNHDA and SQIVND (reference sequence). In nucleotides, the CDR3 is TGTGCCAGTAGTGCCGGACTGGGTCTGACCACAGATACGCAGTATTTT. Protein product: CASSAGLGLTTDTQYF.

The sample holds a few counts of this clone. This chain links TRBV7-2 with TRBJ1-4; 12 nucleotides agree with TRBD1. The J segment lost 8 bases and the V segment lost 4 bases, leaving 11 bases of the junction unmatched. Germline values: CDR1 SGHTA, CDR2 FQGNSA. The CDR3 contains 17 residues. For the CDR3, the DNA is TGTGCCAGCAGCTCCAGTCGTGTTGGGACAGGGGGCGAAAAACTGTTTTTT. The encoded protein is CASSSSRVGTGGEKLFF.

The chain joins TRBV7-2 to TRBJ1-2; 8 nucleotides match TRBD1. J gave up 7 bases and V 3 bases, and 7 bases lay outside the gene matches. Germline lookup yields CDR1 SGHTA and CDR2 FQGNSA. CDR3 size: 14 residues. CDR3 loop: CASSFQGAYSGYTF. In DNA, the CDR3 is TGTGCCAGCAGCTTCCAGGGGGCTTATTCTGGCTACACCTTC. Combining the CDR3 with reference TRBV7-2 and TRBJ1-2 gives the whole variable domain GAGVSQSPSNKVTEKGKDVELRCDPISGHTALYWYRQSLGQGLEFLIYFQGNSAPDKSGLPSDRFSAERTGGSVSTLTIQRTQQEDSAVYLCASSFQGAYSGYTFGSGTRLTVV.

This sequence joins TRBV7-3 and TRBJ2-3; D may be TRBD1 or TRBD2 (5 bases each). CDR3 length: 14 residues. Germline CDR1 SGHTA, CDR2 FQGTGA. With 5 bases removed from V and 2 bases from J, the gap between germline ends came to 11 bases. The CDR3 region has the DNA TGTGCCAGCAGCCCGGGGACCCACACAGATACGCAGTATTTT. Its protein product is CASSPGTHTDTQYF. The entire variable domain, with the rest obtained from reference TRBV7-3 and TRBJ2-3, is as follows: GAGVSQTPSNKVTEKGKYVELRCDPISGHTALYWYRQSLGQGPEFLIYFQGTGAADDSGLPNDRFFAVRPEGSVSTLKIQRTERGDSAVYLCASSPGTHTDTQYFGPGTRLTVL.